The clone carrying this TCR beta chain was recorded at least ten times. The data stem from a study of CD8+CD57+ T cells in acquired aplastic anemia. At the level of the study: Sequencing produced an average of about 10 million reads per healthy donor for CD4+ cells.

Both TCR beta VDJ combination and CDR3 sequence profiling were carried out. Genomic DNA was the template for this profiling. MiXCR was run by TCRdb on the reads, yielding one entry per CDR3 protein. The sample lists over 150,000 distinct CDR3 sequences, approximately 43% seen once, with over 0.95% in the top ten. This CDR3 has 15 residues. The ends lost 7 bases at V and 0 bases at J; junction bases unmatched: 6. The V call is TRBV12-3 or TRBV12-4, the J call TRBJ1-5; 7 bases line up with TRBD1. This clonotype was sampled from a human donor in good health. The sequenced sample consisted of sorted CD4+, CD8+, or CD8+CD57+ T cells (not recorded which) from PBMCs. For the CDR3, the DNA is TGTGCCAGCACCCGGACAGGAGATAGCAATCAGCCCCAGCATTTT. The encoded protein is CASTRTGDSNQPQHF.